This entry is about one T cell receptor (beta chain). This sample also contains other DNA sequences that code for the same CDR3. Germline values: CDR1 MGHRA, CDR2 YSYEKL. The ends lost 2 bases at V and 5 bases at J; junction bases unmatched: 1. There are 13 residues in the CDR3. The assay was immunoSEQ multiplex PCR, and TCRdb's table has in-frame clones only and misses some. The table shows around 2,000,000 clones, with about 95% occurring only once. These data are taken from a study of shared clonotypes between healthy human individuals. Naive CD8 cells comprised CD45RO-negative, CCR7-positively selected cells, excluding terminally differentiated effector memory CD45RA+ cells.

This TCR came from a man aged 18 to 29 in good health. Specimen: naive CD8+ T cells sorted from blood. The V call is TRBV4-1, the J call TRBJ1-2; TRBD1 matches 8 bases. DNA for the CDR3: TGCGCCAGCAGCCAAAGACAGGGGTATGGCTACACCTTC. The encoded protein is CASSQRQGYGYTF.